The clone carrying this T cell receptor (beta chain) was counted between two and nine times. The sample comes from a study of cytomegalovirus exposure and HLA in healthy donors. The CDR3 contains 17 residues. Germline-derived CDR1 and CDR2 are SNHLY and FYNNEI. V shed 7 bases and J 4 bases; nucleotides not matched to a gene: 17. A multiplex PCR was run with 60 Vbeta primers and 13 Jbeta primers. The protocol was immunoSEQ multiplex PCR, while the TCRdb copy is restricted to in-frame clones and leaves out a portion. The sample shows about 140,000 clones, 9.7% of them seen only once. The origin of this receptor is a man aged 45-60 years in good health and CMV-seronegative. Sequenced sample: PBMCs. This chain joins TRBV2 and TRBJ1-2; 8 positions match TRBD1. CDR3 region: CASTPRSEDRALYGYTF. CDR3 DNA: TGTGCCAGCACCCCCAGGTCCGAGGACAGGGCCCTCTATGGCTACACCTTC.